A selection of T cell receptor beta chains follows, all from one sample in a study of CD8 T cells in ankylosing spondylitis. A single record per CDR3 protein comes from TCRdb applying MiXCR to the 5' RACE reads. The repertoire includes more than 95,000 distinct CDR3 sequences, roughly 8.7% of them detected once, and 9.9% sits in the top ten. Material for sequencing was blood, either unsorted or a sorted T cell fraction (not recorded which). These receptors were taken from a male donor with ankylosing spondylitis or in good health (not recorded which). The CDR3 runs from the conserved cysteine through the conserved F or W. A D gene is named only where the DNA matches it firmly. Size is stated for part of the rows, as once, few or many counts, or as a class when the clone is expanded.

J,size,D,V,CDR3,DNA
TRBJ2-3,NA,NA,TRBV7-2,CASRPSAALEQYF,TGTGCCAGCAGACCTAGCGCGGCCTTGGAGCAGTATTTT
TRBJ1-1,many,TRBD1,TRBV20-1,CSARGDRNTEAFF,TGCAGTGCTAGGGGGGACAGGAACACTGAAGCTTTCTTT
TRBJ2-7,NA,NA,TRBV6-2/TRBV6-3,CASGPRRTEQYF,TGTGCCAGCGGACCGCGACGGACAGAGCAGTACTTC
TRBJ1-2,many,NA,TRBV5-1,CASSNPGDGNYGYTF,TGCGCCAGCAGCAACCCCGGGGACGGTAACTATGGCTACACCTTC
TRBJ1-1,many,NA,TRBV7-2,CASRFQKNTEAFF,TGTGCCAGCAGGTTCCAGAAGAACACTGAAGCTTTCTTT
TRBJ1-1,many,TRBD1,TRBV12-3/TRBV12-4,CASSLRQGMNTEAFF,TGTGCCAGCAGTCTCAGACAGGGAATGAACACTGAAGCTTTCTTT
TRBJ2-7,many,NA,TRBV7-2,CASSFNRASYEQYF,TGTGCCAGCAGCTTTAACCGGGCTTCCTACGAGCAGTACTTC
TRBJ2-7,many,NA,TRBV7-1,CASSTFRTTYEQYF,TGTGCCAGCAGTACATTCAGGACCACCTACGAGCAGTACTTC
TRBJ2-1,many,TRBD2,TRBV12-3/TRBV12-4,CASSYPRPGAGGSYNEQFF,TGTGCCAGCAGTTATCCCCGCCCCGGCGCGGGGGGCTCCTACAATGAGCAGTTCTTC
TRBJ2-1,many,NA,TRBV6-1,CATKGGAPYNEQFF,TGTGCCACCAAGGGGGGGGCCCCCTACAATGAGCAGTTCTTC
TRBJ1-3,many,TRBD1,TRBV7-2,CASSWNRGPGNTIYF,TGTGCCAGCAGCTGGAATAGGGGGCCTGGAAACACCATATATTTT
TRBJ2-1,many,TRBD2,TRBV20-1,CSARAGAPVQEQFF,TGCAGTGCCAGAGCGGGGGCCCCGGTTCAGGAGCAGTTCTTC
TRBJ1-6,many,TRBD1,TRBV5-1,CASSLAAGQGVNSPLHF,TGCGCCAGCAGCTTGGCCGCTGGACAGGGGGTGAATTCACCCCTCCACTTT
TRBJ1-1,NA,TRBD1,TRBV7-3,CASSRLPDRATEAFF,TGTGCCAGCAGCCGCCTTCCGGACAGGGCAACTGAAGCTTTCTTT
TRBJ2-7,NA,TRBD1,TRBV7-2,CASSTGDWYEQYF,TGTGCCAGCAGTACAGGGGATTGGTACGAGCAGTACTTC
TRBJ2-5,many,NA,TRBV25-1,CASSEYARRTLQETQYF,TGTGCCAGCAGTGAATATGCCAGGAGGACCTTACAAGAGACCCAGTACTTC
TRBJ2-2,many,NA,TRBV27,CASSSASFLNTGELFF,TGTGCCAGCTCTAGTGCGAGCTTCCTCAACACCGGGGAGCTGTTTTTT
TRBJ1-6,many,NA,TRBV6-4,CASSRTASSYNSPLHF,TGTGCCAGCAGTCGGACGGCAAGCTCCTATAATTCACCCCTCCACTTT
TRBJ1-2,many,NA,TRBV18,CASSPPNFPTQNYGYTF,TGTGCCAGCTCACCACCGAACTTCCCAACCCAAAACTATGGCTACACCTTC
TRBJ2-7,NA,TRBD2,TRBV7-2,CASSLRRTSGSYEQYF,TGTGCCAGCAGCTTACGAAGGACTAGCGGGAGTTACGAGCAGTACTTC
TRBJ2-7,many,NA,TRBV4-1,CASSQARRATYEQYF,TGCGCCAGCAGCCAAGCGCGACGGGCCACCTACGAGCAGTACTTC
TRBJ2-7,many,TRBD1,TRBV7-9,CASSSATGLTYEQYF,TGTGCCAGCAGCTCGGCGACAGGGTTAACCTACGAGCAGTACTTC
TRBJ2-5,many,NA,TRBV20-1,CSARRAEETQYF,TGCAGTGCTAGGCGGGCGGAAGAGACCCAGTACTTC
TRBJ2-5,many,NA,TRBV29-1,CSVDEGRETQYF,TGCAGCGTTGATGAGGGTAGGGAGACCCAGTACTTC
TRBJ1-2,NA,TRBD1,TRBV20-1,CSAPGQGYYGYTF,TGCAGTGCCCCTGGACAGGGCTACTATGGCTACACCTTC
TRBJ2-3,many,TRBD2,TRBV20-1,CSARGTSGGTDTQYF,TGCAGTGCTAGAGGGACTAGCGGGGGCACAGATACGCAGTATTTT
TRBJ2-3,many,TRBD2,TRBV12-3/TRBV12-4,CASSRAEGSGADTQYF,TGTGCCAGCAGTCGGGCAGAGGGTAGCGGGGCAGATACGCAGTATTTT
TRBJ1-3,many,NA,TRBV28,CASSQPRGASGNTIYF,TGTGCCAGCAGTCAGCCCCGGGGGGCCTCTGGAAACACCATATATTTT
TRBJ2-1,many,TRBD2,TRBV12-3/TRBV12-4,CASSLLTGLASNEQFF,TGTGCCAGCAGTTTATTGACGGGACTAGCCTCCAATGAGCAGTTCTTC
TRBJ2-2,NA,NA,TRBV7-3,CASSLTGGMNTGELFF,TGTGCCAGCAGCTTAACAGGGGGTATGAACACCGGGGAGCTGTTTTTT
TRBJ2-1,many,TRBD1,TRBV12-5,CASAYGQGNEQFF,TGTGCTAGTGCCTACGGACAGGGCAATGAGCAGTTCTTC
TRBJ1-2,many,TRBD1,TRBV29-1,CSVERGHGYTF,TGCAGCGTTGAGAGGGGGCATGGCTACACCTTC
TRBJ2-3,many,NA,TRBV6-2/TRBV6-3,CASTERKATDTQYF,TGTGCCAGCACGGAGCGAAAAGCCACAGATACGCAGTATTTT
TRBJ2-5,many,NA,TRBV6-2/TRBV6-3,CASRRARSLETQYF,TGTGCCAGCAGACGGGCGCGATCGCTGGAGACCCAGTACTTC
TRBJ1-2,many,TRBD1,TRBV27,CASSSDRGQVGYTF,TGTGCCAGCAGTAGTGACAGGGGGCAAGTCGGCTACACCTTC
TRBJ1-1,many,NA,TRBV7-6,CASNLGNPYTEAFF,TGTGCCAGCAACCTGGGGAATCCCTACACTGAAGCTTTCTTT
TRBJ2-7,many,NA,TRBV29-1,CSVVNRSSYEQYF,TGCAGCGTTGTAAACAGGAGCTCCTACGAGCAGTACTTC
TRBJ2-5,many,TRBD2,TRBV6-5,CASSYSTSGETQYF,TGTGCCAGCAGTTACTCTACTAGCGGGGAGACCCAGTACTTC
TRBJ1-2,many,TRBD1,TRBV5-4,CASSRQGKEGYTF,TGTGCCAGCAGCCGACAGGGGAAGGAGGGCTACACCTTC
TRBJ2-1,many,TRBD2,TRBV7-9,CASSFSGRANEQFF,TGTGCCAGCAGCTTTAGCGGGAGGGCAAATGAGCAGTTCTTC
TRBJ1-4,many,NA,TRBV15,CATSREQREGKLFF,TGTGCCACCAGCAGAGAGCAACGAGAGGGAAAACTGTTTTTT
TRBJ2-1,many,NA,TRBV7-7,CASSLVLDDEQFF,TGTGCTAGCAGCTTAGTACTAGACGATGAGCAGTTCTTC
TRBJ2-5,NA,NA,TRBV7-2,CASSRPRVGETQYF,TGTGCCAGCAGCCGGCCCCGGGTTGGAGAGACCCAGTACTTC
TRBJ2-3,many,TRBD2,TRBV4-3,CASSQVRLTSGPPTDTQYF,TGCGCCAGCAGCCAAGTGAGGCTTACTAGCGGTCCACCCACAGATACGCAGTATTTT
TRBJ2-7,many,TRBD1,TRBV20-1,CSARTGTGGVYEQYF,TGCAGTGCTAGAACCGGGACAGGGGGTGTCTACGAGCAGTACTTC
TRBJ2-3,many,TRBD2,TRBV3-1,CASSQDAGLAGITDTQYF,TGTGCCAGCAGCCAAGATGCGGGACTAGCGGGGATCACAGATACGCAGTATTTT
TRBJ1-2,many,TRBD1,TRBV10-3,CATPDRVGYGYTF,TGTGCCACTCCGGACAGGGTTGGATATGGCTACACCTTC
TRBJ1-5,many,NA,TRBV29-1,CSVATDSNQPQHF,TGCAGCGTTGCGACGGATAGCAATCAGCCCCAGCATTTT
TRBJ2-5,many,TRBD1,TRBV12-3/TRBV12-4,CASTTGAWSQETQYF,TGTGCCAGCACCACAGGGGCCTGGTCCCAAGAGACCCAGTACTTC
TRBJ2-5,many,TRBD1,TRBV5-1,CASSDRDRQETQYF,TGCGCCAGCAGCGACCGGGACAGACAAGAGACCCAGTACTTC
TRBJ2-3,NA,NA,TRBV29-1,CSVTPSAVDTQYF,TGCAGCGTTACTCCTTCAGCGGTTGATACGCAGTATTTT
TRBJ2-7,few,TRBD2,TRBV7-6,CASSLEGLAGVYEQYF,TGTGCCAGCAGCTTAGAGGGACTAGCGGGAGTTTACGAGCAGTACTTC
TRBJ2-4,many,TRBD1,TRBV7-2,CASSAPDRVNIQYF,TGTGCCAGCAGCGCCCCTGACAGGGTCAACATTCAGTACTTC
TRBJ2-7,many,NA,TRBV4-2,CASSQVLFRGTFPYEQYF,TGTGCCAGCAGCCAAGTCCTTTTTCGCGGGACATTTCCATACGAGCAGTACTTC
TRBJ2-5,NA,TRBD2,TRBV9,CASSTRLAGPREETQYF,TGTGCCAGCAGCACTCGACTAGCGGGGCCTAGGGAGGAGACCCAGTACTTC